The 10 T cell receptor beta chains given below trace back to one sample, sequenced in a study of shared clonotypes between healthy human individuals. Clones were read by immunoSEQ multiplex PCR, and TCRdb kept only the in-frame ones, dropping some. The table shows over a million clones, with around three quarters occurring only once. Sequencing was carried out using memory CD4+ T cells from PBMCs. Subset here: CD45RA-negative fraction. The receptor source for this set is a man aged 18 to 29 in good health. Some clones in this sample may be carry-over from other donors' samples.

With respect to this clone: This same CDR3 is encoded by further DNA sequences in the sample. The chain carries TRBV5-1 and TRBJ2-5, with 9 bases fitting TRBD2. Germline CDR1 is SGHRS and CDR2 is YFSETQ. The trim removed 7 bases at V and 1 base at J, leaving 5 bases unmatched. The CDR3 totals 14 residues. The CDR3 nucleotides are TGCGCCAGCGGGTCGACTAGCGGCCAAGAGACCCAGTACTTC. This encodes CASGSTSGQETQYF.

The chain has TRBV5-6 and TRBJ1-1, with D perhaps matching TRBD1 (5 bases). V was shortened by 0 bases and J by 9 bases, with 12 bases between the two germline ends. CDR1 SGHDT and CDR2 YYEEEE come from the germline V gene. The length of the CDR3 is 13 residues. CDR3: CASSLGAGAKAFF. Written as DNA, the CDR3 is TGTGCCAGCAGCTTGGGGGCCGGGGCTAAAGCTTTCTTT.

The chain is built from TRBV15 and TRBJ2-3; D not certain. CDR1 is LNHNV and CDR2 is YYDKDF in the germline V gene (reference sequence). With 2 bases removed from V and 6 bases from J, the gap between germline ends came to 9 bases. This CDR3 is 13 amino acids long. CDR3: CATSRSGWDTQYF. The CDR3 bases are TGTGCCACCAGCAGATCCGGGTGGGATACGCAGTATTTT.

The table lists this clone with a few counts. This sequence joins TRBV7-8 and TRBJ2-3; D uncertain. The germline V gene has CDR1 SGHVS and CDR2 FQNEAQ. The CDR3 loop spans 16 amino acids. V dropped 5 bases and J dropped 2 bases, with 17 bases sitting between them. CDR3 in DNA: TGTGCCAGCAGCCATAAAGGTTTCAGGCCCACAGATACGCAGTATTTT. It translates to CASSHKGFRPTDTQYF.

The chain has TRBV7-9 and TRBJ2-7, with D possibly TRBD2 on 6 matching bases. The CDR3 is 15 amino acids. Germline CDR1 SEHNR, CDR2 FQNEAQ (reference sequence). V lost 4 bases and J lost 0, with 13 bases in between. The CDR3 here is CASSSGDWSSYEQYF. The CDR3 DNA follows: TGTGCCAGCAGCTCGGGGGACTGGAGCTCCTACGAGCAGTACTTC.

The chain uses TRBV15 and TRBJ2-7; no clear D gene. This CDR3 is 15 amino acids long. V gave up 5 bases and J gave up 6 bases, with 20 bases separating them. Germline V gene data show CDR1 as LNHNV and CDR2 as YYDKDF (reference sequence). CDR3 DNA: TGTGCCACCAGCGGGTTCGGGCCGACCTTACCCGAGCAGTACTTC. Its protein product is CATSGFGPTLPEQYF.

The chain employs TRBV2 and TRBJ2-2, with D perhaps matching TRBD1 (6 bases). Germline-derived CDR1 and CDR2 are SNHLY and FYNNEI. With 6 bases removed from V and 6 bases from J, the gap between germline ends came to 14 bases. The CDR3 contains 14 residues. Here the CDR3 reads CASRAQGLAGELFF. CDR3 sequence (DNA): TGTGCCAGCAGGGCCCAGGGGTTGGCCGGGGAGCTGTTTTTT. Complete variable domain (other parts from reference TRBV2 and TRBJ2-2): EPEVTQTPSHQVTQMGQEVILRCVPISNHLYFYWYRQILGQKVEFLVSFYNNEISEKSEIFDDQFSVERPDGSNFTLKIRSTKLEDSAMYFCASRAQGLAGELFFGEGSRLTVL.

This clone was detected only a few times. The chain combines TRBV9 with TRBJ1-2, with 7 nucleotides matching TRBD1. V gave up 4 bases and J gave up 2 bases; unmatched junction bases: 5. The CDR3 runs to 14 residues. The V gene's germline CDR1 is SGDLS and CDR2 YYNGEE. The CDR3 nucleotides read TGTGCCAGCAGCTACGGGACAGCCAACTATGGCTACACCTTC. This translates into CASSYGTANYGYTF.

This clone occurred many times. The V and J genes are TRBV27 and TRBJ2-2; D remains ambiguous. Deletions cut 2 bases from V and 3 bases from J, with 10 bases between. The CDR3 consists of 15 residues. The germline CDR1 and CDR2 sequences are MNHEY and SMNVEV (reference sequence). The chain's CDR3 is CASSLNGRYTGELFF. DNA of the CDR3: TGTGCCAGCAGTTTAAACGGTAGATACACCGGGGAGCTGTTTTTT.

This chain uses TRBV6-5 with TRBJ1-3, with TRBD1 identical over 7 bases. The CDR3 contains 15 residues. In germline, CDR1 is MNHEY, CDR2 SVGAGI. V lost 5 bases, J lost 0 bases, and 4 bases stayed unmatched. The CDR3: CASSRDSNSGNTIYF. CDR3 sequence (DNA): TGTGCCAGCAGTAGGGACAGCAACTCTGGAAACACCATATATTTT.